Given below is one TCR beta chain in context. What antigen it recognizes has not been identified. No base quality values were provided; no much bigger clone lies one nucleotide off. The TCR beta CDR3 regions were amplified from the RNA transcripts. The TCR CDR3 was subjected to a first round of RT-PCR using the HTBI primer set and the Qiagen OneStep RT-PCR kit. Libraries were constructed in a second round of multiplex PCR, after which size selection and purification were carried out. The libraries were sequenced on an Illumina HiSeq2000 using paired-end 100 bp reads. Per the original workflow: SOAPnuke was used to process the raw data, throwing out any read that contained adapters or uncalled bases, had a mean Phred below 15, or lacked an exact constant-primer or identifier match. High-quality paired reads were merged with COPE v1.2.5, and unique nucleotide sequences were defined as clonotypes. Clonotypes were aligned to IMGT TRBV, TRBD and TRBJ reference segments using MiTCR v1.1. The analysis included only V-J combinations with a frequency above 0.0001, which together covered approximately 99% of the repertoires. A TCS score was defined as the ratio of F50 (clonal expansion) to E x V (chaos), with BLOSUM62-based TCRdist applied between CDR3 peptides within each V-J. Welch's t-statistics and random forest reduced 514 V-J features to about 12, which were used in a naive Bayes classifier (R e1071). TCRdb reran the public reads through fastp at Q25 and MiXCR, keeping productive beta chains. Merged by CDR3 protein, the rows form single entries marked with the most common genes and DNA. TCRdb, not the original authors, processed these V and J calls. This sample lists about 480,000 distinct CDR3 sequences; 13% to 15% were detected once. The ten biggest clones cover around 17% of the sample.

The data were obtained in a study of T cells in Graves' hyperthyroidism and ophthalmopathy (dated by TCRdb to between 2017 and 2020). As for the study more broadly: Peripheral blood samples were taken at initial diagnosis, before any treatment was given. The roughly 90 discovery patients were divided at random into training and test sets in a 7:3 ratio. The paper reports TCR Vbeta CDR3 sequencing of some 140 peripheral blood samples: around 41 ophthalmopathy, around 80 hyperthyroidism and approximately 17 progressor patients. Following sampling, methimazole starting at 30 mg daily was given to hyperthyroidism patients, and high-dose intravenous methylprednisolone was given to ophthalmopathy patients. To identify TCR V-J signatures that set the groups apart, the researchers used a discovery cohort of more than 95 patients, made up of under 45 with Graves' ophthalmopathy and around 58 with stable Graves' hyperthyroidism. Thyroid tissue and blood T-cell repertoires from several Graves' hyperthyroidism patients were also compared in the study. Whether ophthalmopathy could be predicted prospectively was tested in an independent validation cohort made up of roughly 20 hyperthyroidism patients plus 17 patients who later progressed to ophthalmopathy. What the research found in general, with its limitations: Most expanded thyroid clonotypes (frequency above 0.001) were also detected in blood, a finding suggesting that blood repertoires may reflect thyroid immune responses. Sample size was not statistically predetermined, and blinding of investigators to group allocation was not performed. In cross-validation, a model built on a 13 V-J signature told ophthalmopathy apart from stable hyperthyroidism with approximately 90% sensitivity and roughly 83% specificity, and in testing the same model reached 80%/75%. During validation, the model predicted progression to ophthalmopathy a median of approximately 7 months ahead of onset, with 70.59% sensitivity and about 75% specificity.

Taken from the germline V gene, the CDR1 and CDR2 loops are SGHRS and YFSETQ. The CDR3 sequence holds 18 residues, the cysteine and phenylalanine included. The kept DNA is CDR3 alone, 54 bases in frame from the first base. Unmatched junction bases come to 13, with V trimmed by 0 bases and J by 4 bases. A patient counted as having stable Graves' hyperthyroidism if no progression to ophthalmopathy occurred over 18 months of follow-up. The hyperthyroidism patients were between 18 and 65 years old and newly diagnosed, with a disease duration of less than 2 months. Any patient with an uncontrolled infection, another autoimmune disease, pregnancy or lactation was excluded. Diagnoses were based on clinical symptoms, serum thyroxine and TRAb, thyroid ultrasound and orbital computed tomography. Ficoll-Paque density gradient centrifugation was used to isolate PBMCs from around 9.1 ml of fresh peripheral blood. Trizol reagent was used to extract total RNA, and RNA quality was then checked on an Agilent 2100 Bioanalyzer.

This receptor chain uses TRBV5-1 and TRBJ1-2; the junction holds 9 bases that match TRBD1. Sequencing was carried out using blood. The clonotype was recovered from a woman aged 18-35 years with Graves' hyperthyroidism. The CDR3 region reads CASSLAGVQGARAYGYTF. The sequenced DNA: TGCGCCAGCAGCTTGGCTGGGGTACAGGGGGCGCGAGCCTATGGCTACACCTTC.